This T cell receptor beta chain was documented in a study of blood T cell repertoires in COVID-19. Study information: PBMCs, B-cell-depleted T cells, or T cells were the source of the cDNA or gDNA that made up the material.

Repertoires were generated with immunoSEQ multiplex PCR, while TCRdb's copy carries only in-frame clones and drops some. The table has some 180,000 clones, about three quarters seen once. From germline, CDR1 is GTSNPN and CDR2 SVGIG (reference sequence). J lost 5 bases, V lost 5 bases, and 7 bases had no gene match. The CDR3 sequence is 15 residues long. The rearrangement links TRBV30 to TRBJ1-6; 9 bases are a match to TRBD1. This TCR derives from a woman aged 45-65 years with active or convalescent COVID-19. Source material: peripheral blood. Here the CDR3 reads CAWSSGQGHNSPLHF. The CDR3, as DNA: TGTGCCTGGTCCTCGGGACAGGGCCATAATTCACCCCTCCACTTT.